This T cell receptor (beta chain) comes out of a study of T cells in Graves' hyperthyroidism and ophthalmopathy. Study information: Peripheral blood sampling occurred at initial diagnosis, before any treatment. General observations from the study: With a median lead of around 6.7 months before onset, the model predicted ophthalmopathy.

RNA transcripts yielded amplified TCR beta CDR3 regions. Primed by the HTBI set, a first-round RT-PCR was run on the TCR CDR3. TCRdb reprocessed the multiplex PCR reads via MiXCR and lists one record per CDR3 protein. The table has 400,000 to 550,000 distinct CDR3 sequences, approximately 15% seen once. The table lists this clonotype with many counts. Antigen unknown. Germline CDR1 reads DFQATT; CDR2 reads SNEGSKA (reference sequence). V was pared by 7 bases and J by 3 bases, with 9 bases between. CDR3 length: 11 residues. Fresh peripheral blood, 9.5 to 10 ml of it, supplied the PBMCs. The TCR comes from a woman under 30 with Graves' hyperthyroidism. This chain links TRBV20-1 with TRBJ1-2; D not certain. Sequenced material: blood. The CDR3 bases are TGCAGTGGAACCGGCGACTATGGCTACACCTTC. Its protein is CSGTGDYGYTF.